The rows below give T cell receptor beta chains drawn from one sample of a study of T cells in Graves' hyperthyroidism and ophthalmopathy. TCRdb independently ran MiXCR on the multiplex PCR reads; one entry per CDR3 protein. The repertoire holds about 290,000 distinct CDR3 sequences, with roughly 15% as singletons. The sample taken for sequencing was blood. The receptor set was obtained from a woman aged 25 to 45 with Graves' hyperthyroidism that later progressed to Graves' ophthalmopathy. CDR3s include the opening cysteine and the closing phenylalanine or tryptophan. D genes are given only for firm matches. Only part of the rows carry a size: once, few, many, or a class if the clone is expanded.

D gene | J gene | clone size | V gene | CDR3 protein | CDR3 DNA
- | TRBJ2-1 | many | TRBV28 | CATSNVEQFF | TGTGCCACCTCGAATGTTGAGCAGTTCTTC
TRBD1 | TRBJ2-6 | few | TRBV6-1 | CASSPGTAAPGANVLTF | TGTGCCAGCAGCCCGGGGACAGCTGCTCCTGGGGCCAACGTCCTGACTTTC
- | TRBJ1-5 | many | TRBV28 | CASSASQPQHF | TGTGCCAGCAGTGCGAGTCAGCCCCAGCATTTT
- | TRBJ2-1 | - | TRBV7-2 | CASSLEGGNDNEQFF | TGTGCCAGCAGCTTAGAGGGGGGGAACGACAATGAGCAGTTCTTC
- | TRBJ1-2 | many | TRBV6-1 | CASSDIQANYGYTF | TGTGCCAGCAGTGATATTCAAGCTAACTATGGCTACACCTTC
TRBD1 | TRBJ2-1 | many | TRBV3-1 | CASSHLSARDRGRDEQFF | TGTGCCAGCAGCCACCTCTCGGCCCGGGACAGGGGGCGCGATGAGCAGTTCTTC
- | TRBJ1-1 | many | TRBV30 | CAWIPFRVVNTEAFF | TGTGCCTGGATTCCATTCAGGGTAGTGAACACTGAAGCTTTCTTT
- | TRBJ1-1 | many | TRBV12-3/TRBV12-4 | CASSFKGNTEAFF | TGTGCCAGCAGTTTTAAGGGGAACACTGAAGCTTTCTTT
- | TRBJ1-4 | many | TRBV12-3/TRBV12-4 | CASSFGGGRGEKLFF | TGTGCCAGCAGTTTCGGGGGGGGGAGAGGAGAAAAACTGTTTTTT
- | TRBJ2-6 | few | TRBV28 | CASSLNELGGANVLTF | TGTGCCAGCAGTTTAAACGAATTGGGTGGGGCCAACGTCCTGACTTTC
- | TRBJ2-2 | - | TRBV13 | CASTGDPNIGELFF | TGTGCCAGCACAGGAGACCCGAACATCGGGGAGCTGTTTTTT
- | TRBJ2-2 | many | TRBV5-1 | CASSLELNTGELFF | TGCGCCAGCAGCTTGGAGCTGAACACCGGGGAGCTGTTTTTT
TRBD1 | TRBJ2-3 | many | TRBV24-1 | CATSVRQGPTDTQYF | TGTGCCACCAGTGTCAGACAGGGCCCGACAGATACGCAGTATTTT
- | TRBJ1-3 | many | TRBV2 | CASKTSSSGNTIYF | TGTGCCAGCAAAACCTCCTCTTCTGGAAACACCATATATTTT
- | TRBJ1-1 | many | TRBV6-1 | CASSVGSGAEAFF | TGTGCCAGCAGCGTCGGGTCTGGCGCTGAAGCTTTCTTT